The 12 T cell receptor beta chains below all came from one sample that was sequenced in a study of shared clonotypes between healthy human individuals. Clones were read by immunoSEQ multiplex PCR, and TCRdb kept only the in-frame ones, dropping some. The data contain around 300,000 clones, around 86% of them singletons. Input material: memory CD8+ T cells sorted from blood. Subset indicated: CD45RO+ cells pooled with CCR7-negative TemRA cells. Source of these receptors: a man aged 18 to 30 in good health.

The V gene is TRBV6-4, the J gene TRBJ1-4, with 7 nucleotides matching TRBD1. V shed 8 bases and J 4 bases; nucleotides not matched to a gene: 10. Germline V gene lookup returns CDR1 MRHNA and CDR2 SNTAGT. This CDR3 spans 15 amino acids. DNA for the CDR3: TGTGCCAGCGGGACAGTTTTAGGGGGTAATGAAAAACTGTTTTTT. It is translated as CASGTVLGGNEKLFF.

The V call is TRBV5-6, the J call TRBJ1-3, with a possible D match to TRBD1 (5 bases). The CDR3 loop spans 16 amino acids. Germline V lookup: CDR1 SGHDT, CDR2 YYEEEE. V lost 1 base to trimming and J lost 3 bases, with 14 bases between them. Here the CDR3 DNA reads TGTGCCAGCAGCTTGAAAGACTGGGGCATTGGAAACACCATATATTTT. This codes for CASSLKDWGIGNTIYF.

CDR3 nucleotides: TGCAGCGTTGCCGGGACAGACTCCTACGAGCAGTACTTC. Its translation: CSVAGTDSYEQYF. The V gene is TRBV29-1, the J gene TRBJ2-7; TRBD1 matches at 7 bases. J lost 0 bases, V lost 4 bases, and 3 bases had no gene match. CDR1 and CDR2 from the germline V gene are SQVTM and ANQGSEA. This CDR3 has 13 residues.

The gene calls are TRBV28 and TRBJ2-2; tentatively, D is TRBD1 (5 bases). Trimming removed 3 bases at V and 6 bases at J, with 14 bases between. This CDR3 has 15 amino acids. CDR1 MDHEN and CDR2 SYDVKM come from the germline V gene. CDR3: CASSFFNQGSGELFF. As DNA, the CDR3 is TGTGCCAGCAGTTTTTTCAATCAGGGCTCCGGGGAGCTGTTTTTT.

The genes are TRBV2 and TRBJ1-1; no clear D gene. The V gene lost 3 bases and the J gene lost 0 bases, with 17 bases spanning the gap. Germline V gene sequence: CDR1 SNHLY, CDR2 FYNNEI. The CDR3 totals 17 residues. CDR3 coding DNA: TGTGCCAGCAGTGAGGCGCCTCCGGCTGGCATGAACACTGAAGCTTTCTTT. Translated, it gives CASSEAPPAGMNTEAFF.

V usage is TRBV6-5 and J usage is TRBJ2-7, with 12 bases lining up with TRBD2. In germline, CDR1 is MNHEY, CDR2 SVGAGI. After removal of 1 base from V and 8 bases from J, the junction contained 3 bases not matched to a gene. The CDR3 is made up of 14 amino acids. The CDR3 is CASSYYTSGGKQYF. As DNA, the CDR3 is TGTGCCAGCAGTTACTACACTAGCGGGGGGAAGCAGTACTTC.

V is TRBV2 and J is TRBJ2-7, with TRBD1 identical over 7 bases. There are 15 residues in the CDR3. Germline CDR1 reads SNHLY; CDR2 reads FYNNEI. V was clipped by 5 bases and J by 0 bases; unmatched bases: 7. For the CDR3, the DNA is TGTGCCAGCAGTAACCGGGACAGTAGCTCCTACGAGCAGTACTTC. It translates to CASSNRDSSSYEQYF.

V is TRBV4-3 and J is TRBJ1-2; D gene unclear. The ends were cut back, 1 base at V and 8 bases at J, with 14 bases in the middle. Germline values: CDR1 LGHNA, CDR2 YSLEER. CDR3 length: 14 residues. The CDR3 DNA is TGCGCCAGCAGCCAAGTAGGAGGGTTAGGCGGCTACACCTTC. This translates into CASSQVGGLGGYTF.

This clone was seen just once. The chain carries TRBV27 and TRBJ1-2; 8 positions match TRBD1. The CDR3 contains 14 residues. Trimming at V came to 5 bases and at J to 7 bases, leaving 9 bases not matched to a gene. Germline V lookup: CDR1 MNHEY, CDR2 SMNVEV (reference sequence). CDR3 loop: CASSLGQGLGGYTF. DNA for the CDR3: TGTGCCAGCAGTCTCGGACAGGGTTTGGGTGGCTACACCTTC.

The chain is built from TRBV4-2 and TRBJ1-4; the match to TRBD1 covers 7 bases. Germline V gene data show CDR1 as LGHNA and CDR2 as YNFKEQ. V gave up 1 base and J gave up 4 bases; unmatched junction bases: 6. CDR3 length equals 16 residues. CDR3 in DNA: TGTGCCAGCAGCCAAGGACGAACAGGGGTTAATGAAAAACTGTTTTTT. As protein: CASSQGRTGVNEKLFF.

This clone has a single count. The DNA for the CDR3 is TGTGCCTGGGCCCAGGACAGCTCAACTAATGAAAAACTGTTTTTT. It yields the protein CAWAQDSSTNEKLFF. V gene TRBV30 combines with J gene TRBJ1-4; perhaps TRBD1 as D (6 bases). Germline V gene lookup returns CDR1 GTSNPN and CDR2 SVGIG (reference sequence). The germline V and J ends were trimmed by 5 bases and 0 bases, with 13 bases remaining between them. The CDR3 sequence is 15 residues long.

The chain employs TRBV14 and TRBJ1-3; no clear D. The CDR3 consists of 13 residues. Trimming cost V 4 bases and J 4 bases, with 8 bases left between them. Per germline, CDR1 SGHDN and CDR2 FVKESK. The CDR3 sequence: CASSRRYGNTIYF. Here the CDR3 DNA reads TGTGCCAGCAGCCGAAGATACGGAAACACCATATATTTT.